Listed here is a single TCR beta chain. Its matching antigen is unknown. Thawed PBMCs were FACS-sorted into unstimulated CD4+CD25+CD127- regulatory T cells, CD4+CD25- non-regulatory cells, CD4 and CD8 cells. Germline lookup yields CDR1 SGHAT and CDR2 FQNNGV. This CDR3 has 12 residues. Unmatched junction bases numbered 4, after V lost 6 bases and J lost 8 bases. The record originates from a study of Tregs in tolerant kidney transplant recipients. Study-level results: Findings come from small patient numbers and require larger validation. Activated donor B cell expansion appeared to reveal the most relevant donor-specific TCRbeta repertoire. No direct test of biological reproducibility was done here.

Assay: immunoSEQ multiplex PCR; the TCRdb copy retains only in-frame clones and omits some. The sample lists around 52,000 clones; around four fifths were seen once. The chain joins TRBV11-2 to TRBJ1-2; TRBD1 agrees at 9 bases. The specimen was CD4+ T cells from blood. This clonotype was sampled from a human donor in good health. Here the CDR3 DNA reads TGTGCCAGCAGAGGACAGGGGAAAGGCTACACCTTC. Translated: CASRGQGKGYTF.